Below, 25 T cell receptor beta chains from the same sample are listed, as sequenced in a study of identical twins. In TCRdb, the 5' RACE reads were re-called with MiXCR into one record per CDR3 protein. The sample carries under 800,000 distinct CDR3 sequences, about 20% recorded once. These data also formed part of another study, on T cells expressing NK-cell markers.

Sample: PBMCs. These TCRs come from a woman aged 18-29 years in good health.

This sequence joins TRBV12-3 or TRBV12-4 and TRBJ1-5, with D possibly matching TRBD1 (5 bases). The V and J ends lost 0 bases and 6 bases respectively, with 6 bases between them. The CDR3 has 13 residues. CDR3 sequence: CASSLADSQPQHF. The DNA for the CDR3 is TGTGCCAGCAGTTTAGCAGACAGTCAGCCCCAGCATTTT.

This clonotype showed up just a few times. The chain links TRBV6-2 or TRBV6-3 to TRBJ2-7, with 11 bases identical to TRBD2. Germline values: CDR1 MNHEY, CDR2 SVGEGT. The ends lost 7 bases at V and 3 bases at J; junction bases unmatched: 5. There are 14 residues in the CDR3. For the CDR3, the DNA is TGTGCCAGCAACCTACTAGCGGGGGTCTACGAGCAGTACTTC. Its translation is CASNLLAGVYEQYF.

This clonotype has only a few counts. The rearrangement links TRBV12-3 or TRBV12-4 to TRBJ1-5, with D unclear. Trimming left V 2 bases short and J 4 bases short, with 6 bases between. The CDR3 is 13 amino acids. The CDR3 is CASSLQANQPQHF. CDR3 nucleotide sequence: TGTGCCAGCAGTTTACAAGCGAATCAGCCCCAGCATTTT.

This clonotype showed up just a few times. This rearrangement joins TRBV20-1 to TRBJ2-3, with 11 bases that match TRBD2. Per germline, CDR1 DFQATT and CDR2 SNEGSKA (reference sequence). The V segment lost 0 bases and the J segment 6 bases; nucleotides outside the gene matches: 8. The CDR3 is 16 amino acids. CDR3 sequence: CSARDRLAGPLDTQYF. CDR3 bases: TGCAGTGCTAGAGATCGACTAGCGGGACCCCTTGATACGCAGTATTTT.

This clonotype was observed at least ten times. The chain combines TRBV20-1 with TRBJ2-7; perhaps TRBD2 as D (6 bases). Trimming took 3 bases from V and 2 from J, leaving 14 bases between them. The CDR3 extends over 14 amino acids. Germline lookup yields CDR1 DFQATT and CDR2 SNEGSKA (reference sequence). The CDR3 region has the DNA TGCAGTGCTAGGTATCCGGGACTCACCTACGAGCAGTACTTC. Protein: CSARYPGLTYEQYF.

This clonotype has a handful of counts. The chain couples TRBV20-1 to TRBJ1-1, with D unresolved. Germline CDR1 is DFQATT and CDR2 is SNEGSKA (reference sequence). The CDR3 is made up of 12 amino acids. The V and J ends lost 6 bases and 3 bases respectively, with 11 bases between them. The CDR3 bases are TGCAGTGCAATACCTTGGGACACTGAAGCTTTCTTT. Protein sequence: CSAIPWDTEAFF.

This chain joins TRBV27 and TRBJ1-5, with no clear D. The ends were cut back, 2 bases at V and 1 base at J, with 6 bases in the middle. The V gene's germline CDR1 is MNHEY and CDR2 SMNVEV (reference sequence). The CDR3 spans 14 residues. CDR3 sequence (DNA): TGTGCCAGCAGTTTAAAAGGAAGCAATCAGCCCCAGCATTTT. This translates into CASSLKGSNQPQHF.

The chain employs TRBV6-1 and TRBJ2-5; D not certain. The length of the CDR3 is 13 residues. Germline V gene sequence: CDR1 MNHNS, CDR2 SASEGT. Trimming removed 6 bases at V and 7 bases at J, with 15 bases between. CDR3 amino acids: CASSPAARPTQYF. CDR3 DNA sequence: TGTGCCAGCAGCCCCGCGGCCCGACCGACCCAGTACTTC.

V is TRBV19 and J is TRBJ2-1; no clear D gene. V was clipped by 4 bases and J by 12 bases, with 13 bases between them. The CDR3 totals 12 residues. The germline CDR1 and CDR2 sequences are LNHDA and SQIVND (reference sequence). The CDR3 DNA is TGTGCCAGTAGTAACGTTCTCTGGGGGCAGTTCTTC. This encodes CASSNVLWGQFF.

V is TRBV29-1 and J is TRBJ2-2, with D perhaps TRBD1 (6 bases). The germline CDR1 and CDR2 sequences are SQVTM and ANQGSEA. V was shortened by 6 bases and J by 2 bases, with 10 bases between the two germline ends. The CDR3 contains 13 residues. This CDR3 reads CSVQGHNTGELFF. The CDR3 nucleotides read TGCAGCGTCCAGGGACACAACACCGGGGAGCTGTTTTTT.

The rearrangement links TRBV25-1 to TRBJ2-1; 8 positions match TRBD1. V lost 1 base, J lost 8 bases, and 1 base stayed unmatched. Germline loops: CDR1 MGHDK, CDR2 SYGVNS. The CDR3 runs to 13 residues. This chain's CDR3 is CASSESRGHEQFF. The CDR3 nucleotides read TGTGCCAGCAGTGAATCCAGGGGGCATGAGCAGTTCTTC.

This clonotype has only a few counts. The V call is TRBV29-1, the J call TRBJ2-7; 10 bases agree with TRBD1. The CDR3 runs 13 residues. V gave up 3 bases and J gave up 7 bases; unmatched junction bases: 6. Germline lookup yields CDR1 SQVTM and CDR2 ANQGSEA. The CDR3 here is CSVEETGGREQYF. DNA of the CDR3: TGCAGCGTTGAGGAGACAGGGGGCCGGGAGCAGTACTTC.

The V call is TRBV5-1, the J call TRBJ1-1, with 11 bases fitting TRBD1. With V trimmed by 6 bases and J by 4 bases, 5 bases remained unmatched. The germline CDR1 and CDR2 sequences are SGHRS and YFSETQ. The CDR3 consists of 14 residues. CDR3 loop: CASTFGTGGTEAFF. The CDR3 coding sequence is TGCGCCAGCACCTTCGGGACAGGGGGCACTGAAGCTTTCTTT.

The chain has TRBV5-1 and TRBJ2-1, with a weak D call TRBD2 (7 bases). This CDR3 contains 14 residues. V lost 2 bases and J 5 bases, leaving 11 bases between the germline ends. Germline values: CDR1 SGHRS, CDR2 YFSETQ. The CDR3 DNA reads TGCGCCAGCAGCTTTGGCGGGGGCAACAATGAGCAGTTCTTC. It specifies CASSFGGGNNEQFF.

This chain uses TRBV9 with TRBJ2-1; D is unclear. The V gene's germline CDR1 is SGDLS and CDR2 YYNGEE. The CDR3 contains 13 residues. V was pared by 0 bases and J by 5 bases, with 6 bases between. This CDR3 reads CASSVGPNNEQFF. DNA for the CDR3: TGTGCCAGCAGCGTAGGTCCTAACAATGAGCAGTTCTTC.

V gene TRBV10-3 combines with J gene TRBJ2-1; TRBD2 might be the D (6 bases). The germline gives CDR1 ENHRY, CDR2 SYGVKD. CDR3 size: 15 residues. Trimming stripped 3 bases from V and 0 bases from J, with 9 bases between. Written as DNA, the CDR3 is TGTGCCATCAGTGAATGGGGGGACTCCTACAATGAGCAGTTCTTC. It is translated as CAISEWGDSYNEQFF.

The chain recombines TRBV5-1 with TRBJ1-6; 7 bases are a match to TRBD1. The V gene's germline CDR1 is SGHRS and CDR2 YFSETQ. This CDR3 is 15 amino acids long. Trimming cost V 0 bases and J 9 bases; bases outside gene matches: 6. CDR3 DNA: TGCGCCAGCAGCTTGGGGAGACAGGGTAGTTCACCCCTCCACTTT. This codes for CASSLGRQGSSPLHF. The full variable domain, with the rest looked up from reference TRBV5-1 and TRBJ1-6, is KAGVTQTPRYLIKTRGQQVTLSCSPISGHRSVSWYQQTPGQGLQFLFEYFSETQRNKGNFPGRFSGRQFSNSRSEMNVSTLELGDSALYLCASSLGRQGSSPLHFGNGTRLTVT.

This rearrangement joins TRBV7-9 to TRBJ2-7; D perhaps matches TRBD1 (5 bases). The length of the CDR3 is 15 residues. Trimming pared 4 bases from V and 2 bases from J, leaving 15 bases between. Germline lookup yields CDR1 SEHNR and CDR2 FQNEAQ (reference sequence). CDR3 region: CASSSSQGRAYEQYF. The CDR3 nucleotides are TGTGCCAGCAGCTCGTCGCAGGGAAGGGCCTACGAGCAGTACTTC.

The V call is TRBV6-1, the J call TRBJ2-5, with D possibly TRBD2 on 5 matching bases. Per germline, CDR1 MNHNS and CDR2 SASEGT. Trimming pared 7 bases from V and 3 bases from J, leaving 15 bases between. This CDR3 is built from 14 residues. This CDR3 reads CASTIGLYEETQYF. As DNA, the CDR3 is TGTGCCAGCACCATTGGACTGTACGAAGAGACCCAGTACTTC.

The table lists this clonotype with a few counts. V usage is TRBV11-2 and J usage is TRBJ2-1; possible D gene TRBD2, 5 bases. CDR3 length: 18 residues. Germline values: CDR1 SGHAT, CDR2 FQNNGV. V was cut by 1 base and J by 2 bases, with 18 bases left in between. As DNA, the CDR3 is TGTGCCAGCAGCTTAGTTAGATCAGGAGGAAGGGCCTACAATGAGCAGTTCTTC. It yields the protein CASSLVRSGGRAYNEQFF.

V and J are TRBV12-3 or TRBV12-4 and TRBJ2-3; D call uncertain. Trimming left V 6 bases short and J 5 bases short, with 18 bases between. This CDR3 comprises 15 residues. The CDR3 DNA follows: TGTGCCAGCAGCAATGGCCGAGCAAATAGAGATACGCAGTATTTT. Protein: CASSNGRANRDTQYF.

This chain joins TRBV12-3 or TRBV12-4 and TRBJ2-1; 9 positions agree with TRBD2. The CDR3 has 14 residues. J was trimmed by 7 bases and V by 7 bases; bases with no gene match: 8. For the CDR3, the DNA is TGTGCCAGCATTCCGAGCGGGAGGTCGAATGAGCAGTTCTTC. Translation: CASIPSGRSNEQFF.

The chain combines TRBV2 with TRBJ2-7, with D perhaps TRBD1 (5 bases). Trimming removed 8 bases from V and 0 bases from J, with 11 bases in between. This CDR3 is built from 13 residues. Germline V CDR1 and CDR2: SNHLY, FYNNEI. The CDR3 DNA follows: TGTGCCAGCCACAAGGGGCCCTCCTACGAGCAGTACTTC. It codes for CASHKGPSYEQYF.

The V gene is TRBV14, the J gene TRBJ2-2, with unresolved D. Trimming left V 3 bases short and J 1 base short, with 6 bases between. Germline-derived CDR1 and CDR2 are SGHDN and FVKESK. This CDR3 is built from 14 residues. The CDR3 region is CASSHVMNTGELFF. The CDR3 DNA is TGTGCCAGCAGCCATGTGATGAACACCGGGGAGCTGTTTTTT.

In its sample, this clonotype was seen a few times. The CDR3 loop reads CASSPNRAGANVLTF. The CDR3 region has the DNA TGTGCCAGCAGCCCGAACAGGGCTGGGGCCAACGTCCTGACTTTC. The gene calls are TRBV12-3 or TRBV12-4 and TRBJ2-6; a weak D match, TRBD1 (6 bases). This CDR3 contains 15 residues. Between the trimmed V and J ends, which lost 6 bases and 2 bases, there was a span of 11 bases.